The 14 T cell receptor beta chains below come from one sample, sequenced in a study of cytomegalovirus exposure and HLA in healthy donors. The study ran its PCR with 60 Vbeta and 13 Jbeta primers. Clones were sequenced by immunoSEQ multiplex PCR, and TCRdb holds only the in-frame ones, with some missing. The sample contains roughly 80,000 clones, around 70% of which appear only once. Sequenced sample: PBMCs. Every receptor here comes from a middle-aged woman in good health and CMV-seropositive.

The chain couples TRBV28 to TRBJ1-5, with a weak D call TRBD1 (6 bases). This CDR3 contains 14 residues. CDR1 is MDHEN and CDR2 is SYDVKM in the germline V gene. With 6 bases removed from V and 1 base from J, the gap between germline ends came to 10 bases. DNA for the CDR3: TGTGCCAGCAGCCTGGGACAAAGCAATCAGCCCCAGCATTTT. This sequence encodes CASSLGQSNQPQHF.

The chain uses TRBV4-2 and TRBJ2-7; D might be TRBD1 (5 bases). This CDR3 is built from 15 residues. The V end lost 5 bases, the J end lost 5 bases, and 19 bases lay between the germline ends. The germline CDR1 and CDR2 sequences are LGHNA and YNFKEQ. The DNA of the CDR3 is TGTGCCAGCAGCTTTGAAGGGGCGGTGAGCGACGAGCAGTACTTC. This sequence encodes CASSFEGAVSDEQYF.

This rearrangement joins TRBV6-1 to TRBJ2-2; 8 nucleotides line up with TRBD1. Germline CDR1 reads MNHNS; CDR2 reads SASEGT. The V gene end was trimmed by 10 bases and the J gene end by 6 bases; junction bases not matched to a gene: 13. CDR3 length: 15 residues. CDR3 nucleotide sequence: TGTGCCACCACTAAGCAGGGGGCGCTGCCCGGGGAGCTGTTTTTT. It codes for CATTKQGALPGELFF.

Concerning this clone: One end of the junction does not line up with germline, which may come from a read error. The chain employs TRBV7-9 and TRBJ2-3; D is perhaps TRBD2 (5 bases). Germline loops: CDR1 SEHNR, CDR2 FQNEAQ (reference sequence). The CDR3 length is 13 residues. The CDR3 here is CAGSFGDGDTQYF. The CDR3 DNA reads as TGTGCCGGCAGCTTCGGGGATGGAGATACGCAGTATTTT.

This sequence joins TRBV5-5 and TRBJ2-5; D gene ambiguous. Germline V CDR1 and CDR2: SGHKS, YYEKEE (reference sequence). Trimming removed 3 bases from V and 5 bases from J, with 8 bases in between. This CDR3 contains 12 residues. The CDR3 is CASSSGRETQYF. CDR3 in DNA: TGTGCCAGCAGCTCAGGCCGGGAGACCCAGTACTTC. Supplemented by reference TRBV5-5 and TRBJ2-5, the full variable domain reads DAGVTQSPTHLIKTRGQQVTLRCSPISGHKSVSWYQQVLGQGPQFIFQYYEKEERGRGNFPDRFSARQFPNYSSELNVNALLLGDSALYLCASSSGRETQYFGPGTRLLVL.

V usage is TRBV7-8 and J usage is TRBJ2-5, with 9 bases fitting TRBD2. CDR1 is SGHVS, CDR2 FQNEAQ, per germline. Germline trimming cut 5 bases from V and 5 bases from J; bases unmatched to any gene: 6. The CDR3 loop spans 14 amino acids. The CDR3 coding sequence is TGTGCCAGCAGCGCTGGGACTAGCTATGAGACCCAGTACTTC. Amino acids: CASSAGTSYETQYF.

The J gene is TRBJ1-2, the V gene TRBV7-2, with 7 bases matching TRBD1. There are 17 residues in the CDR3. CDR1 SGHTA and CDR2 FQGNSA come from the germline V gene. V lost 1 base and J lost 3; bases outside the gene matches: 11. The CDR3 reads CASSLVIRSGGDYGYTF. CDR3 sequence (DNA): TGTGCCAGCAGCTTAGTAATTCGGTCAGGGGGTGACTATGGCTACACCTTC.

The chain employs TRBV28 and TRBJ2-7, with 9 bases lining up with TRBD1. This CDR3 spans 15 amino acids. Germline CDR1 reads MDHEN; CDR2 reads SYDVKM. The ends lost 3 bases at V and 6 bases at J; junction bases unmatched: 9. This CDR3 reads CASSLGGTGTLEQYF. In DNA, the CDR3 is TGTGCCAGCAGTTTGGGAGGGACAGGGACCCTCGAGCAGTACTTC.

V is TRBV11-2 and J is TRBJ1-5; 8 bases line up with TRBD1. Per the germline V gene, CDR1 is SGHAT and CDR2 is FQNNGV. Germline trimming cut 5 bases from V and 7 bases from J; bases unmatched to any gene: 4. This CDR3 comprises 13 residues. The CDR3 loop is CASSPDRAQPQHF. The DNA of the CDR3 is TGTGCCAGCAGCCCGGACAGGGCCCAGCCCCAGCATTTT.

This clone was counted a few times. This chain joins TRBV30 and TRBJ1-3, with 7 positions matching TRBD1. Germline-derived CDR1 and CDR2 are GTSNPN and SVGIG (reference sequence). This CDR3 is built from 12 residues. With V trimmed by 5 bases and J by 5 bases, 3 bases remained unmatched. The CDR3 is CAWDRDRNTIYF. In DNA, the CDR3 is TGTGCCTGGGACAGGGACAGAAACACCATATATTTT.

V usage is TRBV10-3 and J usage is TRBJ2-1; TRBD2 aligns across 13 bases. The CDR3 totals 18 residues. V was clipped by 0 bases and J by 7 bases; unmatched bases: 9. Germline V gene sequence: CDR1 ENHRY, CDR2 SYGVKD. The CDR3, as DNA: TGTGCCATCAGTGAGTCCGCCGGGACTAGCGGGGTGGGGAATGAGCAGTTCTTC. Amino acids: CAISESAGTSGVGNEQFF.

The chain joins TRBV28 to TRBJ2-2, with a weak D call TRBD2 (6 bases). CDR3 length equals 12 residues. Trimming stripped 7 bases from V and 6 bases from J, with 9 bases between. Per germline, CDR1 MDHEN and CDR2 SYDVKM. This chain's CDR3 is CASIGDSGELFF. The CDR3 DNA reads TGTGCCAGCATCGGGGACTCCGGGGAGCTGTTTTTT. The variable domain in full, with the rest retrieved from reference TRBV28 and TRBJ2-2, is DVKVTQSSRYLVKRTGEKVFLECVQDMDHENMFWYRQDPGLGLRLIYFSYDVKMKEKGDIPEGYSVSREKKERFSLILESASTNQTSMYLCASIGDSGELFFGEGSRLTVL.

The chain combines TRBV5-6 with TRBJ2-6; no firm D call. The V end lost 6 bases, the J end lost 0 bases, and 16 bases lay between the germline ends. The CDR3 has 17 amino acids. CDR1 and CDR2 from the germline V gene are SGHDT and YYEEEE. The CDR3 loop reads CASIPGRPTSGANVLTF. As DNA, the CDR3 is TGTGCCAGCATCCCGGGTCGCCCTACCTCTGGGGCCAACGTCCTGACTTTC.

This chain links TRBV13 with TRBJ2-3, with D unresolved. Between the trimmed V and J ends, which lost 1 base and 1 base, there was a span of 6 bases. This CDR3 spans 14 amino acids. CDR1 and CDR2 from the germline V gene are PRHDT and FYEKMQ (reference sequence). The CDR3 is CASSLESGTDTQYF. Here the CDR3 DNA reads TGTGCCAGCAGCTTAGAATCTGGCACAGATACGCAGTATTTT.